The 8 T cell receptor beta chains below were found in one sample sequenced in a study of monozygotic twins with inflammatory bowel disease. TCRdb reanalyzed the 5' RACE reads and collapses them to one entry per CDR3 protein, without DNA. The repertoire table contains 110,000 to 150,000 distinct CDR3 sequences. Sequencing was done on a sample of blood. The receptors stem from a human donor with ulcerative colitis or Crohn's disease, or a healthy co-twin of an affected twin (not recorded which).

The chain recombines TRBV7-3 with TRBJ2-3; TCRdb proposes TRBD1, but this gene call is untestable without DNA. The CDR3 contains 16 residues. The germline V gene encodes CDR1 SGHTA and CDR2 FQGTGA. CDR3 in amino acids: CASSLFGDVSTDTQYF.

CDR3 sequence reads: CASTENYEQYF. V and J are TRBV28 and TRBJ2-7. The germline gives CDR1 MDHEN, CDR2 SYDVKM. This CDR3 has 11 residues.

The chain links TRBV25-1 to TRBJ1-5; TCRdb proposes TRBD1, but this gene call is untestable without DNA. The CDR3 has 16 amino acids. Germline V CDR1 and CDR2: MGHDK, SYGVNS. This CDR3 is CASSASGTGVPQPQHF.

This sequence joins TRBV20-1 and TRBJ2-3; the TRBD1 assignment by TCRdb is unverifiable without DNA. The CDR3 consists of 14 residues. Germline lookup yields CDR1 DFQATT and CDR2 SNEGSKA (reference sequence). The CDR3 reads CSAPPGRATDTQYF.

The chain carries TRBV9 and TRBJ2-1; TCRdb picks TRBD2, but there is no DNA to check that call. The CDR3 length is 16 residues. The V gene's germline CDR1 is SGDLS and CDR2 YYNGEE. The CDR3 spells CASSVALAGSYNEQFF.

CDR3 sequence: CSARQGSGISTDTQYF. This chain connects TRBV20-1 to TRBJ2-3; TCRdb's D call of TRBD2 is untestable without DNA. The CDR3 length is 16 residues. Germline lookup yields CDR1 DFQATT and CDR2 SNEGSKA (reference sequence).

V usage is TRBV25-1 and J usage is TRBJ2-7; TCRdb's assignment of TRBD1 cannot be checked, as there is no DNA. The length of the CDR3 is 15 residues. The germline V gene encodes CDR1 MGHDK and CDR2 SYGVNS. The chain's CDR3 is CASSEGAGGPYEQYF.

V is TRBV7-2 and J is TRBJ2-3; TCRdb designates TRBD2, a call that cannot be tested without DNA. This CDR3 region has 15 residues. CDR1 and CDR2 from the germline V gene are SGHTA and FQGNSA. The chain's CDR3 is CASSSVAGLTDTQYF. Full variable domain (rest looked up from reference TRBV7-2 and TRBJ2-3): GAGVSQSPSNKVTEKGKDVELRCDPISGHTALYWYRQSLGQGLEFLIYFQGNSAPDKSGLPSDRFSAERTGGSVSTLTIQRTQQEDSAVYLCASSSVAGLTDTQYFGPGTRLTVL.